Described below is a single T cell receptor beta chain sequence and its context. The sample originates from a study of blood T cell repertoires in COVID-19. Study in general: PBMCs, B-cell-depleted T cells, or T cells were the source of the cDNA or gDNA that made up the material.

Participant ages covered about 18 to 89 years across around 25 US areas. Cohort placement rested on clinical history that participants reported themselves. This CDR3 has 17 amino acids. Germline CDR1 reads SGDLS; CDR2 reads YYNGEE. The junction had 9 bases not matched to a gene; V was cut back by 2 bases and J by 1 base. In the source study's methods: Amplified reference gene primers provided the basis for estimating nucleated cell counts. Libraries were prepared by immunoSEQ multiplex PCR; TCRdb keeps only in-frame clonotypes and omits some of them. The D gene and trimming were derived from the DNA, and the V and J assignments and clone size from that table. The top ten hold roughly 1.2% of the sample, which has about 170,000 clones, less than 90% seen once.

The chain is built from TRBV9 and TRBJ2-3, with 8 bases identical to TRBD2. The sample was PBMCs or T cells enriched from blood (not recorded which). This sequence originates from a human donor with acute COVID-19. The donor label of this sample is uncertain. DNA for the CDR3: TGTGCCAGCAGCGTGTCGTTAGCGGGGATCCGCACAGATACGCAGTATTTT. This gives the protein CASSVSLAGIRTDTQYF. Full variable domain (outside the CDR3, taken from reference TRBV9 and TRBJ2-3): DSGVTQTPKHLITATGQRVTLRCSPRSGDLSVYWYQQSLDQGLQFLIQYYNGEERAKGNILERFSAQQFPDLHSELNLSSLELGDSALYFCASSVSLAGIRTDTQYFGPGTRLTVL.